Included here is one T cell receptor (beta chain) sequence, with context. The antigen is unknown. This CDR3 has 12 residues. With 5 bases removed from V and 7 bases from J, the gap between germline ends came to 12 bases. Looked up from germline, CDR1 is MNHEY and CDR2 is SMNVEV (reference sequence). Busulfan-fludarabine conditioning, marrow transplant, and cyclophosphamide on days +3 and +4 were administered. This sample is drawn from a study of T cells after posttransplantation cyclophosphamide. Findings of the study overall: Donor CD8+ memory clones often dominated recipient blood repertoires at later times.

Assay: immunoSEQ multiplex PCR; the TCRdb copy retains only in-frame clones and omits some. The sample has thousands of clones, about 70% seen once. The clonotype comes from a female patient between 40 and 55 years old who received an allogeneic stem cell transplant from a related donor, was CMV-positive, and had no GVHD. Some T cells may be provided by the graft donor. The source material was CD8+ T cells sorted from PBMCs, sampled around 1,200 days after allogeneic stem cell transplant with posttransplant cyclophosphamide. The chain links TRBV27 to TRBJ2-7; D ambiguous. The CDR3 sequence: CASSPSGREQYF. The CDR3 coding sequence is TGTGCCAGCAGTCCATCGGGTCGAGAGCAGTACTTC.